A selection of T cell receptor beta chains follows, all from one sample in a study of blood T cell repertoires in COVID-19. TCRdb's table, derived via immunoSEQ multiplex PCR, lists solely in-frame clones and lacks some. The table lists 60,000 or so clones, over 80% of them singletons, with around 3.8% in the top ten. The sequencing input was peripheral blood. All receptors derive from a woman of 80 years or more with acute or convalescent COVID-19. The CDR3 runs from the conserved cysteine through the conserved F or W. The order of the fields is CDR3 DNA, CDR3 protein, D gene, J gene, clone size, V gene. A D gene is named only where the DNA matches it firmly. Where a row states a size, it is once, few, many or the class of an expanded clone; other rows omit it.

TGTGCCAGCAGCTGGGGAGACCCCTACGAGCAGTACTTC CASSWGDPYEQYF . TRBJ2-7 few TRBV7-9
TGTGCCAGCACGGGAGGGAACTATGGCTACACCTTC CASTGGNYGYTF . TRBJ1-2 . TRBV6-5
TGTGCCAGCTCACCAAGCCAGCGGGGTTTGTGGGAGCTGTTTTTT CASSPSQRGLWELFF TRBD2 TRBJ2-2 . TRBV18
TGTGCCAGTACGCGAGGGTTAAGCTCCTACAATGAGCAGTTCTTC CASTRGLSSYNEQFF . TRBJ2-1 . TRBV19
TGTGCCTGGAGTGTACTCCCGGGACTAGTTAATGAGCAGTTCTTC CAWSVLPGLVNEQFF TRBD2 TRBJ2-1 . TRBV30
TGTGCCACTCTAGCGGGAGTGTCAGATACGCAGTATTTT CATLAGVSDTQYF TRBD2 TRBJ2-3 once TRBV10-3
TGTGCCAGCAGCAGCGGAGGCCGCGGCTACACCTTC CASSSGGRGYTF . TRBJ1-2 . TRBV27
TGTGCAAGTCGCTCCCTTCGCGGGAGTTGGACCGGGGAGCTGTTTTTT CASRSLRGSWTGELFF . TRBJ2-2 few TRBV12-2
TGTGCCAGTAGCCCTTCGACAGTCCAAGAGACCCAGTACTTC CASSPSTVQETQYF . TRBJ2-5 . TRBV19
TGTGCCAGCAGTTACTCGTACAGGGCAGATACGCAGTATTTT CASSYSYRADTQYF . TRBJ2-3 . TRBV6-2/TRBV6-3
TGTGCCTGGAGGACGAGGGGACTTCCGAACACTGAAGCTTTCTTT CAWRTRGLPNTEAFF . TRBJ1-1 . TRBV30
TGTGCCAGCTCCCCAGGGGAGTCAGGGTTGACTCAGCCCCAGCATTTT CASSPGESGLTQPQHF . TRBJ1-5 . TRBV7-8
TGTGCCAGCAGATGGGGACTGGGCCCTTCCTACGAGCAGTACTTC CASRWGLGPSYEQYF . TRBJ2-7 once TRBV28
TGTGCCAGCAGCTCAACGTGGACTAGCGGGGGGTTCAATGAGCAGTTCTTC CASSSTWTSGGFNEQFF TRBD2 TRBJ2-1 . TRBV7-2
TGTGCCACCAGTGACTTAGAGACAGGGGTCTATACGCAGTATTTT CATSDLETGVYTQYF TRBD1 TRBJ2-3 . TRBV24-1
TGTGCCAGTAGTATCGGACAGGGGGGCTACGAGCAGTACTTC CASSIGQGGYEQYF TRBD1 TRBJ2-7 few TRBV19
TGCAGCGTTGCCGCCAGGTCTAGCACAGATACGCAGTATTTT CSVAARSSTDTQYF . TRBJ2-3 . TRBV29-1
TGTGCCAGCAGTTACGGAGATGAGCAGTTCTTC CASSYGDEQFF . TRBJ2-1 . TRBV6-2/TRBV6-3
TGTGCCAGCAGCTTATCGGGAGGCCCCTACGAGCAGTACTTC CASSLSGGPYEQYF TRBD2 TRBJ2-7 . TRBV7-6
TGTGCCAGCAGCCAGGGGAGCGGGGGCTTTGGAGGGGACTTC CASSQGSGGFGGDF TRBD2 TRBJ2-7 . TRBV3-1/TRBV3-2
TGTGCCAGTAGCCGGGCCGGGGTCTCCTACGAGCAGTACTTC CASSRAGVSYEQYF . TRBJ2-7 . TRBV19
TGTGCCAGCAGCGAGACAGGGCGAGGTACCGGGGAGCTGTTTTTT CASSETGRGTGELFF TRBD1 TRBJ2-2 . TRBV5-6